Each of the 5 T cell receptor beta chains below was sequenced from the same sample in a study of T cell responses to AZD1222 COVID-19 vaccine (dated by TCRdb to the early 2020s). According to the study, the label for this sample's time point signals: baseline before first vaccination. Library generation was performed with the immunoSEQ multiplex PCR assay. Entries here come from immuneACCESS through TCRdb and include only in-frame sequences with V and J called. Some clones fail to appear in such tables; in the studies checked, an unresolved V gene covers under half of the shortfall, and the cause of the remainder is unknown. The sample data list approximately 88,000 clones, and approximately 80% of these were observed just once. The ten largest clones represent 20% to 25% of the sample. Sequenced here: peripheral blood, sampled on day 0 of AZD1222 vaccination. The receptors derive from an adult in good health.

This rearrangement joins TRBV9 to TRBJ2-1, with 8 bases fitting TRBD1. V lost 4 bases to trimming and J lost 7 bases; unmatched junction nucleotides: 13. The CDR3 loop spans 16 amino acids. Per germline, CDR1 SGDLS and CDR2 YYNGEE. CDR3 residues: CASSRPAGQGTNEQFF. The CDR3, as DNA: TGTGCCAGCAGCCGTCCGGCAGGACAGGGCACGAATGAGCAGTTCTTC.

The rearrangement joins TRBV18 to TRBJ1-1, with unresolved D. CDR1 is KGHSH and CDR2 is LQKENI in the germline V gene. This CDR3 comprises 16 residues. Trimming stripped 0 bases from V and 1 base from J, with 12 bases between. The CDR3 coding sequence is TGTGCCAGCTCACCACCTCAATCAACAGAGAACACTGAAGCTTTCTTT. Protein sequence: CASSPPQSTENTEAFF.

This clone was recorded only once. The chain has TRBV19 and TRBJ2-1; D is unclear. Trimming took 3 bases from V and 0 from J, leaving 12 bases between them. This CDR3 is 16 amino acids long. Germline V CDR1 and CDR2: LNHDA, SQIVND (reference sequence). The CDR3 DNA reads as TGTGCCAGTAGTATCCGGCGACGGTACTCCTACAATGAGCAGTTCTTC. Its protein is CASSIRRRYSYNEQFF.

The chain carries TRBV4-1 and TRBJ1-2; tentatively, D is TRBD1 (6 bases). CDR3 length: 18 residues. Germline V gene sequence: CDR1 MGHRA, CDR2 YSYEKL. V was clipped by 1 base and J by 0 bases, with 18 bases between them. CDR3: CASSQGSISQGSNYGYTF. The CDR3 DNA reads TGCGCCAGCAGCCAAGGCTCCATAAGTCAGGGGTCTAACTATGGCTACACCTTC.

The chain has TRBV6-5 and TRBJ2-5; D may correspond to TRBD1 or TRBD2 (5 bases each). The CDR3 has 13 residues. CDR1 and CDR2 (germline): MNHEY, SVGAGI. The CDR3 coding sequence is TGTCCTCCGAGGGGTAGGTACCAAGAGACCCAGTACTTC. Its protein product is CPPRGRYQETQYF.